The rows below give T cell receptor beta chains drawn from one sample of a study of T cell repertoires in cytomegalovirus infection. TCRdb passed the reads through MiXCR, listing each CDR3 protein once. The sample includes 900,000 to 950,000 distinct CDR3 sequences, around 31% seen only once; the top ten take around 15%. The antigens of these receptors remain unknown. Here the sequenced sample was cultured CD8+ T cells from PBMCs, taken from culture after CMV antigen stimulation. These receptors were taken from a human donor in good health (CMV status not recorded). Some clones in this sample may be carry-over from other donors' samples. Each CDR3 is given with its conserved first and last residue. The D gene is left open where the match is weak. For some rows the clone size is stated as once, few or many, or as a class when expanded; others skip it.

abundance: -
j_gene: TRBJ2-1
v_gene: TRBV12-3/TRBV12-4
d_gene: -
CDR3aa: CATHPELNSYNEQFF
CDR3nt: TGTGCCACCCATCCCGAGCTAAACTCCTACAATGAGCAGTTCTTC

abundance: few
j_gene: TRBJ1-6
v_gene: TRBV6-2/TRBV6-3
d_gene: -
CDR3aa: CASIPQTNSPLHF
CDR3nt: TGTGCCAGCATCCCGCAGACCAATTCACCCCTCCACTTT

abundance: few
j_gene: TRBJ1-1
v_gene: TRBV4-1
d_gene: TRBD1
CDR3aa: CASSHPPGGMNTEAFF
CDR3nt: TGCGCCAGCAGCCATCCGCCAGGGGGGATGAACACTGAAGCTTTCTTT

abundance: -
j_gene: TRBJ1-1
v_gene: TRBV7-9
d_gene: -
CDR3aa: CASSLDWAMNTEAFF
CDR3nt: TGTGCCAGCAGCTTAGACTGGGCTATGAACACTGAAGCTTTCTTT

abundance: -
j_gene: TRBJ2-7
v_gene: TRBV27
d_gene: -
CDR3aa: CASSGRTKGPYEQYF
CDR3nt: TGTGCCAGCAGTGGAAGGACTAAGGGCCCGTACGAGCAGTACTTC

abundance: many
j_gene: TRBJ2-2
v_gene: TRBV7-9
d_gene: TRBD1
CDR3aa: CASSLAVRDRDLRELFF
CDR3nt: TGTGCCAGCAGCTTAGCGGTCCGGGACAGGGATCTCCGGGAGCTGTTTTTT

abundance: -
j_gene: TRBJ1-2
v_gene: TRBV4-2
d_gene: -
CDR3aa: CASSPSSTGNYGYTF
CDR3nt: TGTGCCAGCAGCCCCTCTTCAACAGGGAACTATGGCTACACCTTC

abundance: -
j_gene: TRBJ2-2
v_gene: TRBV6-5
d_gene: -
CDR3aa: CASNGQFTGELFF
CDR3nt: TGTGCCAGCAACGGACAGTTCACCGGGGAGCTGTTTTTT

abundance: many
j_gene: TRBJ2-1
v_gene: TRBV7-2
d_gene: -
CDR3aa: CASSYEGSPYNEQFF
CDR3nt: TGTGCCAGCAGCTATGAGGGCTCTCCCTACAATGAGCAGTTCTTC

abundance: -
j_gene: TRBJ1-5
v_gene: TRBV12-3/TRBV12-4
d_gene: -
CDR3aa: CASSQDSFSNQPQHF
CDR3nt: TGTGCCAGCAGTCAGGACAGCTTTAGCAATCAGCCCCAGCATTTT